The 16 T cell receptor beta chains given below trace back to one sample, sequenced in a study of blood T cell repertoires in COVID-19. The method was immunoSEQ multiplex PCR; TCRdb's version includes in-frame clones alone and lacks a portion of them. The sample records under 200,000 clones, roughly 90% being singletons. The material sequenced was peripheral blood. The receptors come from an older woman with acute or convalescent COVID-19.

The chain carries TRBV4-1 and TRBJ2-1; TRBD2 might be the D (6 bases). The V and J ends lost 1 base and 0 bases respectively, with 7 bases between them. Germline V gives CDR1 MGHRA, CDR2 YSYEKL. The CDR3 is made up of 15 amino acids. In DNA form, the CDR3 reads TGCGCCAGCAGCCAAGGACTAGTCTCCTACAATGAGCAGTTCTTC. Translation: CASSQGLVSYNEQFF.

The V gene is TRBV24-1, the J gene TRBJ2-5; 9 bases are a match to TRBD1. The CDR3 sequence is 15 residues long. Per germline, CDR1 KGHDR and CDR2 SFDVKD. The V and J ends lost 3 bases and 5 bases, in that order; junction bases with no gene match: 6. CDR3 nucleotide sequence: TGTGCCACCAGTGATCCACAGGGGGCGGGGGAGACCCAGTACTTC. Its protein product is CATSDPQGAGETQYF.

The CDR3 here is CASSLAAGSGEAFF. The CDR3 nucleotides are TGTGCCAGCAGCTTAGCGGCGGGGTCGGGCGAAGCTTTCTTT. The V gene is TRBV11-2, the J gene TRBJ1-1, with D uncertain. Trimming stripped 1 base from V and 8 bases from J, with 14 bases between. The germline gives CDR1 SGHAT, CDR2 FQNNGV. CDR3 size: 14 residues.

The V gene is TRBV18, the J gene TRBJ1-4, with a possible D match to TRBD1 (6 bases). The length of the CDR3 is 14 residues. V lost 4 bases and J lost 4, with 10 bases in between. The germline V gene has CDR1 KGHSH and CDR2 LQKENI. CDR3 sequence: CASSLQGYNEKLFF. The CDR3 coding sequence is TGTGCCAGCTCACTACAGGGCTATAATGAAAAACTGTTTTTT.

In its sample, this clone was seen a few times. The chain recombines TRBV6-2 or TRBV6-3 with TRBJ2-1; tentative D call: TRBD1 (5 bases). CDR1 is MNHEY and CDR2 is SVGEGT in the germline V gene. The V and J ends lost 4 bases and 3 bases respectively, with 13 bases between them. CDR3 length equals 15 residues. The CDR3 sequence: CASSSDHRGYNEQFF. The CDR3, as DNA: TGTGCCAGCAGTTCCGACCATAGGGGCTACAATGAGCAGTTCTTC.

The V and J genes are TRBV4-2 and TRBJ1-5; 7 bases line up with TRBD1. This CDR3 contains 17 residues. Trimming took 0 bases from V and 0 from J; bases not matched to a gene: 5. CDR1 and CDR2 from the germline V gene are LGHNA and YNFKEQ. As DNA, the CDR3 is TGTGCCAGCAGCCAAGAAGGGACAGCTTATAGCAATCAGCCCCAGCATTTT. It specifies CASSQEGTAYSNQPQHF.

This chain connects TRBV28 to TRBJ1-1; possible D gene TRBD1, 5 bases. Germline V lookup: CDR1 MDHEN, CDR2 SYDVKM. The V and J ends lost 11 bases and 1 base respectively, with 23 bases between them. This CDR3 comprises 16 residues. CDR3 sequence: CACSGAGLVSNTEAFF. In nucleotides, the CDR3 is TGTGCCTGTTCGGGAGCAGGGCTGGTTTCGAACACTGAAGCTTTCTTT.

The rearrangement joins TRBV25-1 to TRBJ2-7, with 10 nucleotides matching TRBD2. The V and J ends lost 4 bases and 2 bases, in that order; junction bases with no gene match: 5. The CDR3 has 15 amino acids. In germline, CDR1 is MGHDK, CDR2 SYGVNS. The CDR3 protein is CASSVSGGIPYEQYF. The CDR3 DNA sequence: TGTGCCAGCAGTGTTAGCGGGGGGATCCCCTACGAGCAGTACTTC.

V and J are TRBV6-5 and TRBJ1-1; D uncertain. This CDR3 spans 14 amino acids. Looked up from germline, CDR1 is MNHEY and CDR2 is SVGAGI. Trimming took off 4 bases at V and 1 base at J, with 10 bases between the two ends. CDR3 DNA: TGTGCCAGCAGTTCAAGACAAACGAACACTGAAGCTTTCTTT. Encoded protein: CASSSRQTNTEAFF.

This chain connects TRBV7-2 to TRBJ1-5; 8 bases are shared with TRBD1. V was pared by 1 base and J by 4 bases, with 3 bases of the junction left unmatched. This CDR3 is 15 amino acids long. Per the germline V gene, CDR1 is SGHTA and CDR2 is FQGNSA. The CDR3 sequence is CASSLGTGPNQPQHF. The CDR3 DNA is TGTGCCAGCAGCTTAGGGACAGGGCCGAATCAGCCCCAGCATTTT.

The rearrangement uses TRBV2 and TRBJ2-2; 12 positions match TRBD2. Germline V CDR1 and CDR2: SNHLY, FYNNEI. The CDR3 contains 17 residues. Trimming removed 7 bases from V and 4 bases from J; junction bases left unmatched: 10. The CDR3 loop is CASTRTLAGGFTGELFF. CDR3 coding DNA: TGTGCCAGCACTCGAACTCTAGCGGGAGGGTTCACCGGGGAGCTGTTTTTT. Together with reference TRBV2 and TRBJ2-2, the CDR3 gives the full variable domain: EPEVTQTPSHQVTQMGQEVILRCVPISNHLYFYWYRQILGQKVEFLVSFYNNEISEKSEIFDDQFSVERPDGSNFTLKIRSTKLEDSAMYFCASTRTLAGGFTGELFFGEGSRLTVL.

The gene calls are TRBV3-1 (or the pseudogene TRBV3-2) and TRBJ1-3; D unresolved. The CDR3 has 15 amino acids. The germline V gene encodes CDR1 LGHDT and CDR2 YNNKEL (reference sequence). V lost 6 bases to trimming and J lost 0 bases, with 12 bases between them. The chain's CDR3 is CASRTSSGSGNTIYF. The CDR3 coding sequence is TGTGCCAGCAGGACCTCAAGCGGCTCTGGAAACACCATATATTTT.

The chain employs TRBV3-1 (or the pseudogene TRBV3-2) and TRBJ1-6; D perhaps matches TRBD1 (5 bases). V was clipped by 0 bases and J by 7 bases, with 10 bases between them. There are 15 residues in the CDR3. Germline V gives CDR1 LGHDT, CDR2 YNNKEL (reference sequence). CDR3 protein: CASSQDRAGNSPLHF. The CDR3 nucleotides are TGTGCCAGCAGCCAAGATCGGGCAGGGAATTCACCCCTCCACTTT.

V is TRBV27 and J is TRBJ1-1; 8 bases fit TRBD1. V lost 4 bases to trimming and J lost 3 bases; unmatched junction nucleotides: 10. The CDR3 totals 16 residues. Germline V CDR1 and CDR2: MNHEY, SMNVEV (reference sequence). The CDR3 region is CASSSYRGFTDTEAFF. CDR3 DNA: TGTGCCAGCAGTTCTTACAGGGGGTTTACGGACACTGAAGCTTTCTTT.

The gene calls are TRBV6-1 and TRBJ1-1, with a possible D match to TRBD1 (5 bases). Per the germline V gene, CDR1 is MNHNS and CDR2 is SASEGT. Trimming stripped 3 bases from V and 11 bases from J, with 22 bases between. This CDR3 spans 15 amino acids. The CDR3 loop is CASSELSGPLLGAFF. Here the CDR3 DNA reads TGTGCCAGCAGTGAGTTATCAGGGCCCTTATTGGGGGCTTTCTTT.

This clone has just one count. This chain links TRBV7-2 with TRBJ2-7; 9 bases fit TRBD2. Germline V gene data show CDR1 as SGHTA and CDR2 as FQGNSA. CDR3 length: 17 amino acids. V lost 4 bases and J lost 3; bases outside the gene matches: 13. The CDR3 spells CASSSLGRASGDYEQYF. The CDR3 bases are TGTGCCAGCAGCTCCTTAGGTAGGGCTAGCGGGGACTACGAGCAGTACTTC. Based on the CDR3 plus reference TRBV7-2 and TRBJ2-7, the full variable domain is GAGVSQSPSNKVTEKGKDVELRCDPISGHTALYWYRQSLGQGLEFLIYFQGNSAPDKSGLPSDRFSAERTGGSVSTLTIQRTQQEDSAVYLCASSSLGRASGDYEQYFGPGTRLTVT.